One sample yielded the 24 T cell receptor beta chains listed below, sequenced in a study of healthy donors' naive CD4 and CD8 T cells. A linear amplification protocol produced the TCR libraries from about 450 ng of total RNA. TCRdb called the reads again in MiXCR, with one record for every CDR3 protein. Here the sample spans around 180,000 distinct CDR3 sequences, about 74% being singletons. The sample was naive CD4+ and CD8+ T cells sorted from blood, pooled from several donors. Receptors were obtained from a pool of human donors in good health; the sample pools cells from several healthy donors.

This clonotype was seen a handful of times. The chain is built from TRBV6-2 or TRBV6-3 and TRBJ2-7, with D uncertain. V was pared by 4 bases and J by 3 bases, with 10 bases between. CDR3 length: 13 amino acids. Germline V gene sequence: CDR1 MNHEY, CDR2 SVGEGT. The CDR3 spells CASSWSNFYEQYF. CDR3 DNA sequence: TGTGCCAGCAGTTGGTCGAATTTCTACGAGCAGTACTTC.

The rearrangement links TRBV29-1 to TRBJ2-1; 9 nucleotides align to TRBD1. The CDR3 consists of 13 residues. Per germline, CDR1 SQVTM and CDR2 ANQGSEA. V was pared by 0 bases and J by 15 bases, with 9 bases of the junction left unmatched. CDR3 bases: TGCAGCGTTGAAGAAGTTCCGGGACAGGGTCCGTTCTTC. Translation gives CSVEEVPGQGPFF.

The rearrangement links TRBV12-3 or TRBV12-4 to TRBJ1-2; 8 bases fit TRBD1. Trimming removed 2 bases from V and 5 bases from J; junction bases left unmatched: 1. This CDR3 comprises 13 residues. CDR3 residues: CASSLRTGYGYTF. The CDR3 DNA is TGTGCCAGCAGTTTAAGGACAGGGTATGGCTACACCTTC.

In this sample, this clonotype turned up once. V usage is TRBV12-3 or TRBV12-4 and J usage is TRBJ2-3; the match to TRBD2 covers 13 bases. J gave up 2 bases and V 3 bases, and 11 bases lay outside the gene matches. There are 19 residues in the CDR3. CDR3 residues: CASSFGTSGISTHTDTQYF. In nucleotides, the CDR3 is TGTGCCAGCAGTTTCGGGACTAGCGGGATTTCGACCCACACAGATACGCAGTATTTT.

As to this clonotype: The junction does not match germline at one end; this may be a read error. This chain joins TRBV19 and TRBJ2-2; 14 nucleotides match TRBD2. Germline CDR1 is LNHDA and CDR2 is SQIVND (reference sequence). This CDR3 is 16 amino acids long. In DNA, the CDR3 is TGTGCCAGTAGTTTAGAGGGACTAGCGGGAGTCGGGGAGCTGTTTTTT. Amino acid sequence: CASSLEGLAGVGELFF.

This chain connects TRBV5-1 to TRBJ2-1, with a possible D match to TRBD1 (6 bases). Germline CDR1 SGHRS, CDR2 YFSETQ. With 4 bases removed from V and 2 bases from J, the gap between germline ends came to 13 bases. This CDR3 contains 15 residues. The CDR3 protein is CASSPRTVPYNEQFF. CDR3 coding DNA: TGCGCCAGCAGCCCCAGGACAGTGCCCTACAATGAGCAGTTCTTC.

This clonotype was detected a few times. The chain is built from TRBV20-1 and TRBJ2-3; no clear D. CDR1 is DFQATT and CDR2 is SNEGSKA in the germline V gene (reference sequence). The CDR3 is 13 residues long. The CDR3 reads CSCPVDKLDTQYF. CDR3 DNA: TGCAGCTGTCCGGTTGATAAGTTGGATACGCAGTATTTT.

This chain uses TRBV11-2 with TRBJ1-2; the match to TRBD1 covers 7 bases. The trim removed 4 bases at V and 2 bases at J, leaving 4 bases unmatched. CDR3 length: 14 residues. Germline V gene lookup returns CDR1 SGHAT and CDR2 FQNNGV. Here the CDR3 reads CASSSDRVNYGYTF. The CDR3 region has the DNA TGTGCCAGCAGCTCCGACAGGGTAAACTATGGCTACACCTTC.

This chain uses TRBV29-1 with TRBJ2-3; 9 bases are a match to TRBD1. J lost 3 bases, V lost 6 bases, and 10 bases had no gene match. Germline V gene data show CDR1 as SQVTM and CDR2 as ANQGSEA. The CDR3 sequence is 15 residues long. The CDR3 bases are TGCAGCGTCGTCGGACAGGGGAAGGGGACAGATACGCAGTATTTT. Protein sequence: CSVVGQGKGTDTQYF.

The rearrangement joins TRBV4-3 to TRBJ2-7; possibly TRBD2 for D (6 bases). Trimming left V 3 bases short and J 5 bases short, with 20 bases between. Germline V gene lookup returns CDR1 LGHNA and CDR2 YSLEER. The CDR3 loop spans 16 amino acids. This chain's CDR3 is CASSQRLRLDGDEQYF. In DNA form, the CDR3 reads TGCGCCAGCAGCCAGCGCCTCAGACTAGACGGCGACGAGCAGTACTTC.

CDR3 DNA: TGCGCCAGCAGTGAGTTACCGGCCTCCTACGAGCAGTACTTC. This encodes CASSELPASYEQYF. V is TRBV10-1 and J is TRBJ2-7; D uncertain. With 1 base removed from V and 0 bases from J, the gap between germline ends came to 7 bases. Germline loops: CDR1 WNHNN, CDR2 SYGVQD (reference sequence). This CDR3 contains 14 residues.

The CDR3 protein is CASSVDRSYTF. The CDR3, as DNA: TGTGCCAGCAGTGTGGATAGGAGCTACACCTTC. The chain uses TRBV2 and TRBJ1-2; D is unresolved. Germline values: CDR1 SNHLY, CDR2 FYNNEI. V lost 4 bases and J lost 9, with 9 bases in between. The CDR3 has 11 amino acids.

The chain couples TRBV6-5 to TRBJ2-7, with 7 bases identical to TRBD2. V was clipped by 9 bases and J by 4 bases; unmatched bases: 6. The CDR3 covers 12 residues. Germline V CDR1 and CDR2: MNHEY, SVGAGI. The CDR3 region has the DNA TGTGCCAGTGGGACTACCCGATACGAGCAGTACTTC. Encoded protein: CASGTTRYEQYF.

In this sample, this clonotype turned up a few times. The chain uses TRBV5-6 and TRBJ2-7; 8 positions agree with TRBD2. The CDR3 loop spans 16 amino acids. Germline CDR1 SGHDT, CDR2 YYEEEE. V lost 0 bases, J lost 8 bases, and 13 bases stayed unmatched. CDR3 nucleotides: TGTGCCAGCAGCTTGGAAAGGGTTAGCGGGACTTCTCAGCAGTACTTC. Amino acids: CASSLERVSGTSQQYF.

This clonotype was seen only a few times. The junction and the germline gene differ at one end; a read error may be behind it. V is TRBV5-1 and J is TRBJ1-1; D is undetermined. The CDR3 runs 14 residues. Germline V gives CDR1 SGHRS, CDR2 YFSETQ. The CDR3 loop is CASSSDRLNTEAFF. CDR3 nucleotides: TGTGCCAGCAGTTCCGACCGGTTGAACACTGAAGCTTTCTTT.

This clonotype has just a few counts. The rearrangement joins TRBV19 to TRBJ1-2; TRBD1 agrees at 8 bases. The CDR3 length is 15 residues. Germline-derived CDR1 and CDR2 are LNHDA and SQIVND (reference sequence). V was clipped by 0 bases and J by 7 bases; unmatched bases: 7. The CDR3 sequence: CASSIDPGQEVGYTF. CDR3 bases: TGTGCCAGTAGTATAGATCCGGGACAGGAAGTTGGCTACACCTTC.

The V gene is TRBV29-1, the J gene TRBJ1-2; no clear D. Trimming removed 2 bases from V and 6 bases from J, with 7 bases in between. The length of the CDR3 is 11 residues. Per the germline V gene, CDR1 is SQVTM and CDR2 is ANQGSEA. CDR3 region: CSVELGDGYTF. The CDR3 coding sequence is TGCAGCGTTGAACTGGGAGATGGCTACACCTTC.

This clonotype was found a few times. V usage is TRBV5-6 and J usage is TRBJ1-5, with D tentatively TRBD1 (5 bases). Per the germline V gene, CDR1 is SGHDT and CDR2 is YYEEEE. The CDR3 is 15 residues long. Trimming shortened V by 4 bases and J by 0 bases, and 11 bases separated the two germline ends. CDR3 loop: CASSLTDYSNQPQHF. The CDR3 nucleotides are TGTGCCAGCAGCCTGACAGATTATAGCAATCAGCCCCAGCATTTT.

In its sample, this clonotype was seen a few times. The J gene is TRBJ1-3, the V gene TRBV29-1; maybe TRBD1 (5 bases). The CDR3 has 14 amino acids. V lost 5 bases and J 0 bases, leaving 11 bases between the germline ends. Germline V CDR1 and CDR2: SQVTM, ANQGSEA. CDR3 residues: CSVWGSSSGNTIYF. CDR3 nucleotides: TGCAGCGTTTGGGGCAGCTCCTCTGGAAACACCATATATTTT.

The V gene is TRBV5-6, the J gene TRBJ2-7; unclear D gene. Deletions cut 0 bases from V and 2 bases from J, with 9 bases between. Germline CDR1 SGHDT, CDR2 YYEEEE. The CDR3 is 14 amino acids. The chain's CDR3 is CASSLAANTYEQYF. The CDR3 coding sequence is TGTGCCAGCAGCTTGGCGGCGAATACCTACGAGCAGTACTTC.

The V and J genes are TRBV11-1 and TRBJ2-7; D ambiguous. Germline assignment: CDR1 SGHAT and CDR2 FQDESV (reference sequence). V lost 5 bases and J 4 bases, leaving 9 bases between the germline ends. The CDR3 has 12 residues. CDR3 protein: CASSELLYEQYF. Written as DNA, the CDR3 is TGTGCCAGCAGCGAACTGCTTTACGAGCAGTACTTC.

This clonotype was counted at least ten times. The gene calls are TRBV7-9 and TRBJ2-1; the match to TRBD2 covers 8 bases. Germline values: CDR1 SEHNR, CDR2 FQNEAQ (reference sequence). V lost 2 bases and J lost 3; bases outside the gene matches: 3. This CDR3 spans 15 amino acids. CDR3 sequence: CASSLPGRDYNEQFF. The CDR3 DNA is TGTGCCAGCAGCTTACCCGGGAGGGACTACAATGAGCAGTTCTTC.

This chain uses TRBV4-2 with TRBJ1-2, with D possibly matching TRBD1 (6 bases). The germline CDR1 and CDR2 sequences are LGHNA and YNFKEQ. The CDR3 extends over 17 amino acids. V lost 4 bases and J 2 bases, leaving 20 bases between the germline ends. The CDR3 sequence: CASSRVVGTTSNYGYTF. CDR3 nucleotides: TGTGCCAGCAGCCGAGTTGTCGGGACAACTTCCAACTATGGCTACACCTTC.

This sequence joins TRBV7-2 and TRBJ1-2; a possible D gene is TRBD1 (5 bases). V shed 2 bases and J shed 4 bases, with 11 bases lying between them. The CDR3 contains 14 residues. Germline CDR1 reads SGHTA; CDR2 reads FQGNSA. The CDR3 sequence is CASSLYQGTYGYTF. The CDR3 DNA reads as TGTGCCAGCAGCTTATATCAGGGAACCTATGGCTACACCTTC. The variable domain in full, with the rest retrieved from reference TRBV7-2 and TRBJ1-2, is GAGVSQSPSNKVTEKGKDVELRCDPISGHTALYWYRQSLGQGLEFLIYFQGNSAPDKSGLPSDRFSAERTGGSVSTLTIQRTQQEDSAVYLCASSLYQGTYGYTFGSGTRLTVV.